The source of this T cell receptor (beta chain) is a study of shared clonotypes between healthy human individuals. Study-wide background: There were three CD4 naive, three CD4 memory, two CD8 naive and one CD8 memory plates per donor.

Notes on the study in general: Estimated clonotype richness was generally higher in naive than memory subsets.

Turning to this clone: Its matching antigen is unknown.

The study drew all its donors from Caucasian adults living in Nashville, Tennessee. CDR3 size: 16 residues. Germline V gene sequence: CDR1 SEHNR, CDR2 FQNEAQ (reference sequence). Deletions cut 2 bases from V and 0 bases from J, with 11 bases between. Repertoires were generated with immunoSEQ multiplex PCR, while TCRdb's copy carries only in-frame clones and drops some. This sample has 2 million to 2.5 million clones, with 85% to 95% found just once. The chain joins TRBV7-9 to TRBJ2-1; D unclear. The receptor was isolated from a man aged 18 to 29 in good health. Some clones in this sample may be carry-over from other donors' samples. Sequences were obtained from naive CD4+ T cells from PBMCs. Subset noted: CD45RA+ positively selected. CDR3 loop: CASSLPRRSSYNEQFF. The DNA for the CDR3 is TGTGCCAGCAGCTTACCGCGGAGAAGCTCCTACAATGAGCAGTTCTTC.